The 17 T cell receptor beta chains listed next were all sequenced from one sample in a study of graft-versus-host responses after intestinal transplantation. The data were produced by immunoSEQ multiplex PCR, yet TCRdb's version contains in-frame clones alone and is incomplete. Of 4,600 or so clones in the sample, roughly a quarter were seen once. Material: alloreactive CD4+ T cells from a mixed lymphocyte reaction culture, obtained before intestinal transplant. The subset here: CFSE-low proliferating T cells sorted from approximately 6-day pre-transplant mixed lymphocyte reaction (GvH or HvG direction). The receptors were gathered from a human patient who received an intestinal transplant.

The genes are TRBV11-1 and TRBJ1-1; D not resolved. Trimming took off 1 base at V and 0 bases at J, with 6 bases between the two ends. This CDR3 has 14 amino acids. The germline V gene has CDR1 SGHAT and CDR2 FQDESV (reference sequence). For the CDR3, the DNA is TGTGCCAGCAGCTTAGACAGAGTGAACACTGAAGCTTTCTTT. Translation: CASSLDRVNTEAFF.

In its sample, this clone ranks as large. V and J are TRBV7-7 and TRBJ1-3; D is ambiguous. This CDR3 is built from 16 residues. Germline loops: CDR1 SSHAT, CDR2 FNYEAQ (reference sequence). V was trimmed by 5 bases and J by 2 bases, leaving 16 bases between them. This chain's CDR3 is CASSPIPPTTGNTIYF. The CDR3 DNA follows: TGTGCCAGCAGCCCCATCCCCCCAACGACTGGAAACACCATATATTTT.

This clone was recorded a few times. The chain is built from TRBV11-2 and TRBJ2-1; D could derive from TRBD1 or TRBD2 (5 bases each). The CDR3 loop spans 14 amino acids. From germline, CDR1 is SGHAT and CDR2 FQNNGV. Between the trimmed V and J ends, which lost 1 base and 5 bases, there was a span of 9 bases. CDR3 sequence (DNA): TGTGCCAGCAGCTTAGTGGGGACCAACAATGAGCAGTTCTTC. It yields the protein CASSLVGTNNEQFF.

V and J are TRBV7-6 and TRBJ2-7; 7 nucleotides agree with TRBD1. This CDR3 region has 14 residues. V was pared by 5 bases and J by 2 bases, with 6 bases of the junction left unmatched. Germline V gives CDR1 SGHVS, CDR2 FNYEAQ. The CDR3 nucleotides read TGTGCCAGCAGCCCGACAGGGAGACCCTACGAGCAGTACGTC. Protein sequence: CASSPTGRPYEQYV.

The chain employs TRBV7-9 and TRBJ2-3, with D unclear. CDR3 size: 16 residues. The V gene lost 0 bases and the J gene lost 0 bases, with 10 bases spanning the gap. The germline gives CDR1 SEHNR, CDR2 FQNEAQ (reference sequence). The CDR3 DNA follows: TGTGCCAGCAGCTTAGCGCAAGCCCGCAGCACAGATACGCAGTATTTT. Encoded protein: CASSLAQARSTDTQYF.

This clone is medium-sized. Other nucleotide sequences from this sample produce the same CDR3. CDR3 coding DNA: TGTGCCAGCAGCACCGGGACAGCTCTTTTCTCTGGGGCCAACGTCCTGACTTTC. Translated: CASSTGTALFSGANVLTF. The V call is TRBV7-9, the J call TRBJ2-6; 7 bases map to TRBD1. The CDR3 covers 18 residues. V dropped 5 bases and J dropped 0; count of bases not matched to a gene: 10. Germline V gives CDR1 SEHNR, CDR2 FQNEAQ (reference sequence).

This clone came up a few times. This chain connects TRBV27 to TRBJ2-3; D gene uncertain. The CDR3 covers 14 residues. Germline V gives CDR1 MNHEY, CDR2 SMNVEV (reference sequence). Trimming pared 1 base from V and 2 bases from J, leaving 7 bases between. CDR3 loop: CASSLWEPTDTQYF. Here the CDR3 DNA reads TGTGCCAGCAGTTTATGGGAACCCACAGATACGCAGTATTTT.

V gene TRBV4-2 combines with J gene TRBJ1-2; D gene unclear. V lost 0 bases, J lost 5 bases, and 10 bases lay in between. The CDR3 consists of 14 residues. Germline CDR1 LGHNA, CDR2 YNFKEQ. CDR3 coding DNA: TGTGCCAGCAGCCAAGATGGGATTGAATATGGCTACACCTTC. Its translation is CASSQDGIEYGYTF.

There are a few counts of this clone. The CDR3 DNA follows: TGTGCCAGCAAAGAGGCGGAGCTCACCGGGGAGCTGTTTTTT. Encoded protein: CASKEAELTGELFF. The chain has TRBV2 and TRBJ2-2; D is unclear. The CDR3 is 14 residues long. Per the germline V gene, CDR1 is SNHLY and CDR2 is FYNNEI. Trimming left V 7 bases short and J 4 bases short, with 13 bases between.

The chain carries TRBV5-6 and TRBJ2-3; possible D gene TRBD1, 5 bases. CDR3 length: 15 residues. Germline CDR1 and CDR2: SGHDT and YYEEEE. Trimming cost V 0 bases and J 1 base, with 9 bases left between them. The CDR3 bases are TGTGCCAGCAGCTTGGGGGGCCGGGGCACAGATACGCAGTATTTT. Translation: CASSLGGRGTDTQYF.

By sample share, this clone is medium-sized (0.01 to 0.1%). This CDR3 reads CASSRLAGGAGELFF. CDR3 nucleotides: TGTGCCAGCAGCAGACTAGCGGGAGGGGCCGGGGAGCTGTTTTTT. The V call is TRBV7-6, the J call TRBJ2-2, with 14 bases aligning to TRBD2. From germline, CDR1 is SGHVS and CDR2 FNYEAQ. The CDR3 sequence is 15 residues long. The trim removed 5 bases at V and 6 bases at J, leaving 2 bases unmatched.

This clone was counted a few times. This chain links TRBV7-2 with TRBJ1-1; a possible D gene is TRBD1 (5 bases). Deletions cut 2 bases from V and 8 bases from J, with 12 bases between. Germline CDR1 SGHTA, CDR2 FQGNSA. The CDR3 is made up of 13 amino acids. In nucleotides, the CDR3 is TGTGCCAGCAGCTTAACGAACCAGGGAGAAGCTTTCTTT. Amino acid sequence: CASSLTNQGEAFF.

This clone was counted a few times. J is TRBJ2-1 and V is TRBV7-9; no clear D. Looked up from germline, CDR1 is SEHNR and CDR2 is FQNEAQ (reference sequence). V lost 5 bases and J 0 bases, leaving 5 bases between the germline ends. The CDR3 sequence is 13 residues long. The CDR3 DNA reads TGTGCCAGCAGCAGGGACTCCTACAATGAGCAGTTCTTC. It yields the protein CASSRDSYNEQFF. Based on the CDR3 plus reference TRBV7-9 and TRBJ2-1, the full variable domain is DTGVSQNPRHKITKRGQNVTFRCDPISEHNRLYWYRQTLGQGPEFLTYFQNEAQLEKSRLLSDRFSAERPKGSFSTLEIQRTEQGDSAMYLCASSRDSYNEQFFGPGTRLTVL.

In its sample, this clone is medium-sized. This CDR3 is CASSPQGRDTEAFF. The CDR3 nucleotides are TGTGCCAGCTCACCACAGGGTAGGGACACTGAAGCTTTCTTT. The chain combines TRBV18 with TRBJ1-1; D is unresolved. V was shortened by 1 base and J by 3 bases, with 9 bases between the two germline ends. Germline loops: CDR1 KGHSH, CDR2 LQKENI. This CDR3 has 14 amino acids.

The chain joins TRBV5-4 to TRBJ1-6; 9 nucleotides agree with TRBD1. Per germline, CDR1 SGHNT and CDR2 YYREEE (reference sequence). CDR3 length: 15 residues. Trimming took 4 bases from V and 5 from J; bases not matched to a gene: 4. The CDR3 DNA reads as TGTGCCAGCAGCCCGGACAGGGGACATAATTCACCCCTCCACTTT. Its translation: CASSPDRGHNSPLHF.

As to this clone: A clone one base away is much larger, so this may be a read error. In the same sample, other DNA sequences code for this CDR3. The CDR3 loop is CASSLLAGRPYSNQPQHF. The CDR3 bases are TGTGCCAGCAGTTTATTAGCAGGGAGGCCGTACAGCAATCAGCCCCAGCATTTT. The genes are TRBV27 and TRBJ1-5; D possibly corresponds to TRBD1 (5 bases). V was shortened by 1 base and J by 1 base, with 17 bases between the two germline ends. Germline V lookup: CDR1 MNHEY, CDR2 SMNVEV (reference sequence). The CDR3 has 18 amino acids.

To note about this clone: This is likely an artifact of a read error, given a far larger clone one base away. This rearrangement joins TRBV2 to TRBJ1-3, with 7 bases matching TRBD1. Losses at the gene ends were 10 bases for V and 2 bases for J; bases not matched to a gene: 14. This CDR3 contains 16 residues. In germline, CDR1 is SNHLY, CDR2 FYNNEI. The CDR3 DNA reads TGTGCCATCAAGAAAGGGGGCGTACGGACTGGAAACACCATATATTTT. It yields the protein CAIKKGGVRTGNTIYF.